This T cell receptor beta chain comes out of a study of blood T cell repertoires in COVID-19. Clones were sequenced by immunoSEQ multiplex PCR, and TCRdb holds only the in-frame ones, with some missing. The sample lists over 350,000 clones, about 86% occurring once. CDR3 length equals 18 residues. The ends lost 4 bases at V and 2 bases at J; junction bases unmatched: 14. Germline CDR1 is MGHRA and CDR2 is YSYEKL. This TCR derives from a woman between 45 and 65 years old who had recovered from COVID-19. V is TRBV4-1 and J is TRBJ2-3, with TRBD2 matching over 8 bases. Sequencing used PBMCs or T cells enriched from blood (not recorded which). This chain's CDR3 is CASSLSGGAFSSTDTQYF. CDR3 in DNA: TGCGCCAGCAGCCTCAGCGGGGGAGCCTTCTCATCCACAGATACGCAGTATTTT.